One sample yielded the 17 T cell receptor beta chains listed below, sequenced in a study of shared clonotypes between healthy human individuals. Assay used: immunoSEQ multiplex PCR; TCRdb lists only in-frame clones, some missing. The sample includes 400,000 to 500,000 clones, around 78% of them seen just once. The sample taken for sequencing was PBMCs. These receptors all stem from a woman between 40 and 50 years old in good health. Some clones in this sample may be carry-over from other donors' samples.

CDR3 sequence: CASSLEEEINTEAFF. The DNA for the CDR3 is TGCGCCAGCAGCTTGGAAGAGGAAATCAACACTGAAGCTTTCTTT. This chain joins TRBV5-1 and TRBJ1-1; D gene ambiguous. The CDR3 runs to 15 residues. The V and J ends lost 0 bases and 2 bases respectively, with 11 bases between them. Germline assignment: CDR1 SGHRS and CDR2 YFSETQ.

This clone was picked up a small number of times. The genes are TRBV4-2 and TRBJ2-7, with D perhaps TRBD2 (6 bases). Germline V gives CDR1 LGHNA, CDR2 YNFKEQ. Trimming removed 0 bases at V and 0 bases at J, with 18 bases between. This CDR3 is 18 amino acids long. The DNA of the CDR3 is TGTGCCAGCAGCCAAGATCCCCTTAGCGGAATGAGCTCCTACGAGCAGTACTTC. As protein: CASSQDPLSGMSSYEQYF.

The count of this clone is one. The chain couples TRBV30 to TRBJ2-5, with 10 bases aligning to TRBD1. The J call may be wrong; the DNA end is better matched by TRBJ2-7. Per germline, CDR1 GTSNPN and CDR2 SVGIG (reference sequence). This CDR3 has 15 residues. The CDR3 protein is CACIPGTGDSYEQYF. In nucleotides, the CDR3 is TGTGCCTGTATCCCCGGGACAGGGGACAGCTACGAGCAGTACTTC.

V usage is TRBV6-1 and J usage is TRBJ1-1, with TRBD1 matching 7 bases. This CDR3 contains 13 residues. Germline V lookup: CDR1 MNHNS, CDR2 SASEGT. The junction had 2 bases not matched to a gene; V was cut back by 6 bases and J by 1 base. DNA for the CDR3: TGTGCCAGCAGACAGGGGAGGAACACTGAAGCTTTCTTT. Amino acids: CASRQGRNTEAFF.

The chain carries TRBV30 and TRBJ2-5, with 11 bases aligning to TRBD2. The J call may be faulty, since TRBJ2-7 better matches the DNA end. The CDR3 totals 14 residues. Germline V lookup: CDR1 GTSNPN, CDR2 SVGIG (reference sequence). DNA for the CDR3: TGTGCCTGGAGTATCTTAGCGGGAGGGTACGAGCAGTACTTC. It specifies CAWSILAGGYEQYF.

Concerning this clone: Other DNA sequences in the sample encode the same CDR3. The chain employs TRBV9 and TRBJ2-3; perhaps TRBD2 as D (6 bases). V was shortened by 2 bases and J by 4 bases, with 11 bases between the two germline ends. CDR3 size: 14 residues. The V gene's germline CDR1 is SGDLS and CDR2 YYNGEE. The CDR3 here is CASSVGGRADTQYF. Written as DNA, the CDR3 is TGTGCCAGCAGCGTCGGGGGTCGCGCAGATACGCAGTATTTT.

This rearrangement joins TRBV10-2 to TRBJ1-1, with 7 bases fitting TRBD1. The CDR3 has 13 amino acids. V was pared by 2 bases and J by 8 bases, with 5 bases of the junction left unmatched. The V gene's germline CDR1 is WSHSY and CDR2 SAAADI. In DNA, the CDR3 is TGCGCCAGCAGTGAGATCGGGGACAGAGAAGCTTTCTTT. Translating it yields CASSEIGDREAFF.

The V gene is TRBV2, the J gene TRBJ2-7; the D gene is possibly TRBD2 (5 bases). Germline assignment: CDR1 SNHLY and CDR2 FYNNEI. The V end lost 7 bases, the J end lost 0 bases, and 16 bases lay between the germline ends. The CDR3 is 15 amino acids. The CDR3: CASTGSSLPSYEQYF. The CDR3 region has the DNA TGTGCCAGCACCGGGTCTAGCCTCCCCTCCTACGAGCAGTACTTC.

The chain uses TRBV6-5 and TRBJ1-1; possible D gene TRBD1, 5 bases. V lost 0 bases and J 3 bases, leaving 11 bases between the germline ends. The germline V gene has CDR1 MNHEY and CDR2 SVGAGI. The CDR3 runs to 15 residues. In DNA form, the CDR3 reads TGTGCCAGCAGTTACTCGCCAGGGTATGACACTGAAGCTTTCTTT. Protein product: CASSYSPGYDTEAFF.

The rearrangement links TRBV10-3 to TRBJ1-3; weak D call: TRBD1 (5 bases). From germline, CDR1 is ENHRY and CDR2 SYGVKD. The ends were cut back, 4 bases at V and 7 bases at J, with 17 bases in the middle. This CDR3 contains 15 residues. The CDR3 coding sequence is TGTGCCATCAGTGCACCGGGACGCGGTGTGAACACCATATATTTT. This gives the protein CAISAPGRGVNTIYF.

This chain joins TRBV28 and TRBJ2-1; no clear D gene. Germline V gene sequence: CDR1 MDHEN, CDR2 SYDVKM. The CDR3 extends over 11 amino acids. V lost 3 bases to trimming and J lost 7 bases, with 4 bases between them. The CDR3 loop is CASSFLNEQFF. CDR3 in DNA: TGTGCCAGCAGTTTTCTGAATGAGCAGTTCTTC. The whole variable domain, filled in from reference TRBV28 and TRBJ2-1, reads DVKVTQSSRYLVKRTGEKVFLECVQDMDHENMFWYRQDPGLGLRLIYFSYDVKMKEKGDIPEGYSVSREKKERFSLILESASTNQTSMYLCASSFLNEQFFGPGTRLTVL.

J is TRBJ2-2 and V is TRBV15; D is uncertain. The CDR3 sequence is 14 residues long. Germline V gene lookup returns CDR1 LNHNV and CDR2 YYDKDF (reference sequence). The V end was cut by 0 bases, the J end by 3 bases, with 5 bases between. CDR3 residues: CATSRERDTGELFF. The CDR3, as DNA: TGTGCCACCAGCAGAGAGAGAGACACCGGGGAGCTGTTTTTT.

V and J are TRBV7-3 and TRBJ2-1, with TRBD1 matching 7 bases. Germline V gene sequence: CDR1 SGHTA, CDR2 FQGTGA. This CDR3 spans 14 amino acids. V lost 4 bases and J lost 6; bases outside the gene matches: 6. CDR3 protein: CASSSIDRVNEQFF. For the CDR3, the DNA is TGTGCCAGCAGCTCCATAGACAGGGTCAATGAGCAGTTCTTC.

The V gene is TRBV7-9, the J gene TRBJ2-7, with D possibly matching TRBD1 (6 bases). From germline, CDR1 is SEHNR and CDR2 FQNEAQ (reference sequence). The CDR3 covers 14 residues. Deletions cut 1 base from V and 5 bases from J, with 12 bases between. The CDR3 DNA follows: TGTGCCAGCAGCTTAGGTCTGGGGGCGAACGAGCAGTACTTC. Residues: CASSLGLGANEQYF.

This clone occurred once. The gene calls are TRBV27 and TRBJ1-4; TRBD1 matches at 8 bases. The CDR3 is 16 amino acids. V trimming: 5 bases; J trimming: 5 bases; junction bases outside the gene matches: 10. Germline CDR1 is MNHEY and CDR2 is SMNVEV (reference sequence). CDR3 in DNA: TGTGCCAGCAGTCCCCCCGGACAGGGTCGAAATGAAAAACTGTTTTTT. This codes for CASSPPGQGRNEKLFF.

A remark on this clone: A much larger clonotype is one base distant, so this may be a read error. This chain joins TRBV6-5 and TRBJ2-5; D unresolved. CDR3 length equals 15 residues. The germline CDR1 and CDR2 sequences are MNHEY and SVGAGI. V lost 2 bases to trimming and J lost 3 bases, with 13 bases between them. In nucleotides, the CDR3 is TGTGCCAGCAGTTACAACTACCGGGTAGAAGAGACCCAGTACTTC. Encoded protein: CASSYNYRVEETQYF.

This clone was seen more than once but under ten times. The CDR3 loop reads CASSPGTSEQYF. As DNA, the CDR3 is TGTGCCAGCTCACCGGGTACGAGCGAGCAGTACTTC. This sequence joins TRBV18 and TRBJ2-7; D is unresolved. The germline CDR1 and CDR2 sequences are KGHSH and LQKENI. Trimming left V 3 bases short and J 6 bases short, with 9 bases between. This CDR3 is 12 amino acids long.